This is a list of T cell receptor beta chains from one sample in a study of cytomegalovirus exposure and HLA in healthy donors. Data came from immunoSEQ multiplex PCR; TCRdb stores just in-frame clones and leaves some out. The sample consists of roughly 260,000 clones, around nine tenths of them appearing once. The sample taken for sequencing was PBMCs. The receptors stem from a man in his late teens or twenties in good health and CMV-seronegative. The CDR3 runs from the conserved cysteine through the conserved F or W. The D gene is left open where the match is weak. Only some rows state a clone size, as once, few, many or a class for expanded clones.

j_gene	d_gene	abundance	v_gene	len	CDR3aa	CDR3nt
TRBJ1-4	TRBD1	-	TRBV5-1	20	CASIGLRGQGGPKANEKLFF	TGCGCCAGCATTGGTCTCAGGGGACAGGGGGGACCAAAGGCTAATGAAAAACTGTTTTTT
TRBJ2-7	TRBD2	-	TRBV6-5	15	CASRRLAGGSYEQYF	TGTGCCAGCAGACGACTAGCGGGAGGCTCCTACGAGCAGTACTTC
TRBJ2-3	-	-	TRBV27	14	CASSFFRDSDTQYF	TGTGCCAGCAGTTTTTTCCGGGACTCAGATACGCAGTATTTT
TRBJ2-5	TRBD1	-	TRBV6-6	16	CASSTALGQVRETQYF	TGTGCCAGCAGCACCGCCCTAGGACAGGTTCGAGAGACCCAGTACTTC
TRBJ2-3	TRBD2	-	TRBV28	15	CASSRGLAGTDTQYF	TGTGCCAGCAGCCGGGGACTAGCGGGGACAGATACGCAGTATTTT
TRBJ2-5	-	-	TRBV15	13	CATAQGSGETQYF	TGTGCCACGGCTCAGGGGTCTGGAGAGACCCAGTACTTC
TRBJ2-7	TRBD1	-	TRBV10-3	13	CAIRQGDPLEQYF	TGTGCCATCAGACAGGGGGACCCCCTCGAGCAGTACTTC
TRBJ1-4	TRBD1	-	TRBV19	15	CASSILTGGDEKLFF	TGTGCCAGTAGTATCCTGACAGGGGGGGATGAAAAACTGTTTTTT
TRBJ1-2	TRBD1	once	TRBV15	15	CATSRDRGTGYGYTF	TGTGCCACCAGCAGAGATCGCGGGACAGGGTATGGCTACACCTTC
TRBJ1-6	TRBD1	-	TRBV9	14	CASSMGDRDSPLHF	TGTGCCAGCAGCATGGGAGACAGGGATTCACCCCTCCACTTT
TRBJ2-3	-	-	TRBV29-1	13	CSVVSDSRGTQYF	TGCAGCGTCGTGAGCGACTCAAGGGGTACGCAGTATTTT
TRBJ2-5	-	-	TRBV27	15	CASSLSTALMETQYF	TGTGCCAGCAGTTTATCGACTGCCCTCATGGAGACCCAGTACTTC
TRBJ1-1	-	-	TRBV5-6	15	CASSLVVKHGTEAFF	TGTGCCAGCAGCTTGGTGGTCAAACACGGGACTGAAGCTTTCTTT
TRBJ2-7	-	-	TRBV30	14	CAWRGTGRATEQYF	TGTGCCTGGAGAGGTACAGGGAGGGCAACCGAGCAGTACTTC
TRBJ1-6	-	-	TRBV28	18	CASSLSRTVSSYNSPLHF	TGTGCCAGCAGTTTATCCCGGACAGTAAGCTCCTATAATTCACCCCTCCACTTT
TRBJ2-1	TRBD2	-	TRBV5-1	16	CASSLLTSGGIGEQFF	TGCGCCAGCAGCTTGTTGACTAGCGGGGGAATCGGCGAGCAGTTCTTC
TRBJ1-2	-	-	TRBV19	11	CASSILGGYTF	TGTGCCAGTAGTATACTCGGGGGCTACACCTTC
TRBJ2-2	-	few	TRBV7-8	15	CASSLWGSNTGELFF	TGTGCCAGCAGCTTATGGGGCTCCAACACCGGGGAGCTGTTTTTT
TRBJ2-7	TRBD2	-	TRBV5-1	15	CASSPGLATFYEQYF	TGCGCCAGCAGCCCGGGACTAGCGACTTTCTACGAGCAGTACTTC
TRBJ2-7	-	-	TRBV4-1	15	CASSQEGSSPYEQYF	TGCGCCAGCAGCCAAGAAGGGAGTTCCCCCTACGAGCAGTACTTC
TRBJ2-1	TRBD2	-	TRBV2	14	CASRGLAVFAEQFF	TGTGCCAGCAGGGGACTAGCGGTCTTCGCTGAGCAGTTCTTC
TRBJ2-7	-	-	TRBV7-2	12	CASSPTSYEQYF	TGTGCCAGCAGTCCTACTAGCTACGAGCAGTACTTC
TRBJ2-2	TRBD2	-	TRBV4-3	16	CASSPLAGGYTGELFF	TGCGCCAGCAGCCCACTAGCGGGAGGCTACACCGGGGAGCTGTTTTTT
TRBJ1-2	-	-	TRBV30	13	CAWSVGTGNSYTF	TGTGCCTGGAGTGTAGGCACAGGGAATAGCTACACCTTC
TRBJ2-5	TRBD1	-	TRBV19	13	CASRDRGRETQYF	TGTGCCAGTAGGGACAGGGGGCGTGAGACCCAGTACTTC
TRBJ1-2	TRBD1	-	TRBV4-3	17	CASSPSGGTGRNYGYTF	TGCGCCAGCAGCCCTTCCGGAGGGACAGGGAGAAACTATGGCTACACCTTC
TRBJ2-2	-	-	TRBV27	16	CASSRKYRVNTGELFF	TGTGCCAGCAGCCGAAAATACAGGGTAAACACCGGGGAGCTGTTTTTT
TRBJ1-6	TRBD1	-	TRBV25-1	14	CAITRDRARSPLHF	TGTGCCATCACCCGGGACAGGGCGCGGTCACCCCTCCACTTT
TRBJ2-7	-	-	TRBV7-2	13	CASSLGGRYEQYF	TGTGCCAGCAGCTTAGGTGGTCGGTACGAGCAGTACTTC
TRBJ2-5	-	-	TRBV19	15	CASSIIWSLTETQYF	TGTGCCAGTAGTATAATCTGGTCCCTAACGGAGACCCAGTACTTC
TRBJ2-3	-	-	TRBV7-3	13	CASSLTRQDTQYF	TGTGCCAGCAGCTTAACGCGGCAAGATACGCAGTATTTT
TRBJ2-1	TRBD1	-	TRBV19	16	CASSIGQGASYNEQFF	TGTGCCAGTAGTATTGGTCAGGGGGCTTCCTACAATGAGCAGTTCTTC
TRBJ1-6	TRBD1	-	TRBV6-6	15	CASSYGDRANSPLHF	TGTGCCAGCAGTTACGGGGACAGGGCCAATTCACCCCTCCACTTT
TRBJ2-3	-	-	TRBV5-1	14	CASSLDLDRTTQYF	TGCGCCAGCAGCTTGGATCTAGATCGTACTACGCAGTATTTT
TRBJ1-6	TRBD1	once	TRBV27	15	CASSPYRGLHSPLHF	TGTGCCAGCAGTCCGTACAGGGGGCTCCATTCACCCCTCCACTTT
TRBJ2-7	-	few	TRBV7-2	12	CASSLRGYEQYF	TGTGCCAGCAGCTTAAGGGGTTACGAGCAGTACTTC
TRBJ1-6	-	few	TRBV28	13	CASSDSFGSPLHF	TGTGCCAGCAGTGACTCCTTTGGATCACCCCTCCACTTT
TRBJ1-3	-	-	TRBV7-2	14	CASSLVSAGNTIYF	TGTGCCAGCAGCTTAGTCAGCGCCGGAAACACCATATATTTT
TRBJ2-1	-	-	TRBV7-6	15	CASSQTGSSYNEQFF	TGTGCCAGCAGCCAGACGGGTAGCTCCTACAATGAGCAGTTCTTC
TRBJ2-7	TRBD1	-	TRBV7-2	13	CASSWTGDYEQYF	TGTGCCAGCAGCTGGACAGGGGATTACGAGCAGTACTTC
TRBJ1-3	TRBD1	-	TRBV4-3	17	CASSQDLTGGSGNTIYF	TGCGCCAGCAGCCAAGACCTGACAGGGGGATCTGGAAACACCATATATTTT
TRBJ2-3	TRBD2	-	TRBV2	15	CATPPTSGRGDTQYF	TGTGCCACACCCCCGACTAGCGGGAGGGGAGATACGCAGTATTTT
TRBJ2-4	-	-	TRBV5-6	12	CASSLAENIQYF	TGTGCCAGCAGCTTGGCGGAAAACATTCAGTACTTC
TRBJ2-2	-	-	TRBV5-6	17	CASSPFRGRHWTGELFF	TGTGCCAGCAGCCCCTTTCGGGGGAGGCACTGGACCGGGGAGCTGTTTTTT
TRBJ2-2	-	-	TRBV29-1	13	CSVIAWSTGELFF	TGCAGCGTTATTGCATGGAGCACCGGGGAGCTGTTTTTT
TRBJ2-3	-	-	TRBV10-3	14	CAIRNSGSTDTQYF	TGTGCCATCAGGAACAGCGGGAGCACAGATACGCAGTATTTT
TRBJ2-3	-	-	TRBV4-1	13	CASSQVLTDTQYF	TGCGCCAGCAGCCAAGTTCTAACCGATACGCAGTATTTT
TRBJ2-7	TRBD2	-	TRBV28	15	CASSLAGGLSLEQYF	TGTGCCAGCAGCCTAGCGGGAGGTCTATCTTTAGAGCAGTACTTC
TRBJ1-2	-	-	TRBV6-5	14	CASIAFTGPDGYTF	TGTGCCAGCATCGCGTTTACAGGGCCCGATGGCTACACCTTC
TRBJ2-7	TRBD1	-	TRBV4-1	19	CASSEISGTGDHSSYEQYF	TGCGCCAGCAGCGAAATTTCCGGGACAGGGGACCATAGCTCCTACGAGCAGTACTTC
TRBJ1-6	-	-	TRBV7-9	15	CASSFGRTDNSPLHF	TGTGCCAGCAGCTTCGGCAGGACAGATAATTCACCCCTCCACTTT
TRBJ2-3	TRBD1	-	TRBV7-9	15	CASSITGASGDTQYF	TGTGCCAGCAGCATAACAGGGGCCTCGGGGGATACGCAGTATTTT
TRBJ2-1	-	-	TRBV9	13	CASSLGQYNEQFF	TGTGCCAGCAGCCTAGGACAATACAATGAGCAGTTCTTC
TRBJ2-1	TRBD2	-	TRBV4-1	18	CASRRLAGVPLKMDEQFF	TGCGCCAGCAGGCGTCTAGCGGGGGTCCCCCTAAAGATGGATGAGCAGTTCTTC
TRBJ2-1	TRBD1	-	TRBV4-1	14	CASSLRQGLNEQFF	TGCGCCAGCAGCCTAAGACAGGGTTTGAATGAGCAGTTCTTC
TRBJ2-7	-	-	TRBV4-3	16	CASSQGGDWRVYEQYF	TGCGCCAGCAGCCAAGGGGGGGACTGGCGGGTATACGAGCAGTACTTC